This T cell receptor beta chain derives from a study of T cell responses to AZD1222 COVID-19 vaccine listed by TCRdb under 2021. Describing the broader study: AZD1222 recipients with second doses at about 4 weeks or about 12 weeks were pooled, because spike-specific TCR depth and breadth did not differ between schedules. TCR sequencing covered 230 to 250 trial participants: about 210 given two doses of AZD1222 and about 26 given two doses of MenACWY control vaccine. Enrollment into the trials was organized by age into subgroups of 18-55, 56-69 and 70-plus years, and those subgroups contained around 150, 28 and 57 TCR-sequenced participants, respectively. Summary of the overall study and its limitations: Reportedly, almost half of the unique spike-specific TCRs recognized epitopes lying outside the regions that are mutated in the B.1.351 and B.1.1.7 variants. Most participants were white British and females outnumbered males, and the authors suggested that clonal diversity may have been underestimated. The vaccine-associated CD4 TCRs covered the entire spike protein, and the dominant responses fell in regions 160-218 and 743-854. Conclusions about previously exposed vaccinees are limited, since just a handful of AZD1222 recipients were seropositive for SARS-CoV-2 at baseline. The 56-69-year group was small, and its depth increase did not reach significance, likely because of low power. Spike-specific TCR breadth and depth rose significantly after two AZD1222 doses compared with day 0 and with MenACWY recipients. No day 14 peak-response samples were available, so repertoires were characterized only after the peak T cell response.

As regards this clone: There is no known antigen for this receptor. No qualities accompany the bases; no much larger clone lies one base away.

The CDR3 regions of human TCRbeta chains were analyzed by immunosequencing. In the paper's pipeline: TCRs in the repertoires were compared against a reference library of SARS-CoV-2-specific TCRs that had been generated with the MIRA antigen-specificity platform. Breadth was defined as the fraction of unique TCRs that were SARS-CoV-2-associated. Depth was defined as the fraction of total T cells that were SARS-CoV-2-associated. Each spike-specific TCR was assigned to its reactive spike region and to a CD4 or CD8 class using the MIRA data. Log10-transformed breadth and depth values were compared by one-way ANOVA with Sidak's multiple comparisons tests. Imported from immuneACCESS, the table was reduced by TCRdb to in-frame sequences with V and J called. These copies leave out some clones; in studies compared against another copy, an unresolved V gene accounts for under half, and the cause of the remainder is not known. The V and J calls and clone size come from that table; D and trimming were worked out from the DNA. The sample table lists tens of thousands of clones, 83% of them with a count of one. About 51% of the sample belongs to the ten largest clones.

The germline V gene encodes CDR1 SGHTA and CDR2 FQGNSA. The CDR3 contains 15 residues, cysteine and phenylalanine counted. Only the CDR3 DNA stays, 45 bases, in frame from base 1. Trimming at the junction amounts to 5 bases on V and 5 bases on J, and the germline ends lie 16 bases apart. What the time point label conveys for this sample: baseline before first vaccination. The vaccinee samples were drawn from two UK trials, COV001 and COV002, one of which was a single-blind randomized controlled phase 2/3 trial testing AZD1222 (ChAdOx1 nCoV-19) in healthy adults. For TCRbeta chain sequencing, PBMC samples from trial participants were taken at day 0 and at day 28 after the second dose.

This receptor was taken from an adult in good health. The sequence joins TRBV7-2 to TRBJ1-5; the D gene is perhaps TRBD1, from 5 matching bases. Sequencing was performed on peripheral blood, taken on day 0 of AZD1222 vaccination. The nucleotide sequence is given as TGTGCCAGCAGCCAGGGAGGGGAAACCCATCAGCCCCAGCATTTT. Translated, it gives CASSQGGETHQPQHF.